The clone carrying this TCR beta chain was detected only a few times. No antigen is known for it. TCRdb reanalysed the reads using MiXCR and keeps one entry per CDR3 protein. The sample contains 900,000 to 950,000 distinct CDR3 sequences, approximately 33% of which appear only once. The data derive from a study of T cell repertoires in cytomegalovirus infection. Study details: Matching HLA type and CMV infection were both indicated by public TCR beta signatures. Whole-study results and caveats: Ex vivo responses were dominated by HLA-C-restricted CMV-specific TCR beta clonotypes.

The specimen comprised cultured CD8+ T cells from PBMCs, sampled from culture after CMV antigen stimulation. This receptor was identified in a human donor in good health (CMV status not recorded). Some clones in this sample may be carry-over from other donors' samples.

The CDR3 is CASSLGFRRGRDMNTEAFF. The DNA for the CDR3 is TGTGCCAGCAGCTTGGGGTTTCGGAGGGGGCGTGATATGAACACTGAAGCTTTCTTT. The chain links TRBV5-4 to TRBJ1-1, with 7 bases lining up with TRBD1. The CDR3 totals 19 residues. The germline V gene has CDR1 SGHNT and CDR2 YYREEE (reference sequence). Trimming removed 0 bases from V and 0 bases from J; junction bases left unmatched: 14.